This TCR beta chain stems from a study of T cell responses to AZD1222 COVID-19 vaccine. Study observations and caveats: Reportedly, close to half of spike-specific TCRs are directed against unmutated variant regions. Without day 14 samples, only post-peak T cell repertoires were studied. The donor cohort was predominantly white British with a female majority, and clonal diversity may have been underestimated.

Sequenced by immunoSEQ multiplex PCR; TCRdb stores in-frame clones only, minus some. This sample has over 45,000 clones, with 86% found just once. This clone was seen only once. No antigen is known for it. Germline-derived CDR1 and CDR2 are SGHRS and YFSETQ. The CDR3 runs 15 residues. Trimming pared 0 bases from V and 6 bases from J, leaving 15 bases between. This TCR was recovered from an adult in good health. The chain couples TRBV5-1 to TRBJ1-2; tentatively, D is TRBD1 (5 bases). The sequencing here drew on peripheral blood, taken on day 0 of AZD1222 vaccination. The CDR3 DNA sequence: TGCGCCAGCAGCTTGGTCCCAGACCCGGGGCATGGCTACACCTTC. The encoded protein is CASSLVPDPGHGYTF.